The rows below give T cell receptor beta chains drawn from one sample of a study of blood T cell repertoires in COVID-19. Sequencing was performed with immunoSEQ multiplex PCR; in TCRdb, only in-frame clones are kept and a portion is missing. The table lists about 86,000 clones, just under 85% of them singletons. Source material: peripheral blood. All receptors come from a man aged 50 or older with acute or convalescent COVID-19. The CDR3 runs from the conserved cysteine through the conserved F or W. The order of the fields is J gene, V gene, clone size, D gene, CDR3 protein, CDR3 DNA. A D gene is named only where the DNA matches it firmly. Clone size is shown for a subset of rows, as once, few, many or a class of expanded clone.

j_call: TRBJ1-2; v_call: TRBV6-4; clone_size: .; d_call: TRBD1; cdr3_aa: CASSAGTGGSRGYTF; cdr3_nt: TGTGCCAGCAGTGCCGGGACAGGGGGCTCTCGTGGCTACACCTTC
j_call: TRBJ2-1; v_call: TRBV5-1; clone_size: .; d_call: TRBD2; cdr3_aa: CASSFGPAGGSYNEQFF; cdr3_nt: TGCGCCAGCAGCTTCGGCCCAGCGGGAGGGTCCTACAATGAGCAGTTCTTC
j_call: TRBJ1-2; v_call: TRBV4-3; clone_size: .; d_call: TRBD1; cdr3_aa: CASSHPGQTYYGYTF; cdr3_nt: TGCGCCAGCAGCCATCCGGGACAGACCTACTATGGCTACACCTTC
j_call: TRBJ1-1; v_call: TRBV6-5; clone_size: once; d_call: .; cdr3_aa: CASSRTENTEAFF; cdr3_nt: TGTGCCAGCAGCCGGACAGAGAACACTGAAGCTTTCTTT
j_call: TRBJ2-2; v_call: TRBV20-1; clone_size: .; d_call: .; cdr3_aa: CSASRANTGELFF; cdr3_nt: TGCAGTGCTAGTCGCGCGAACACCGGGGAGCTGTTTTTT
j_call: TRBJ1-2; v_call: TRBV3-1/TRBV3-2; clone_size: .; d_call: .; cdr3_aa: CASSQDLPGVFTMRYTF; cdr3_nt: TGTGCCAGCAGCCAAGATCTCCCGGGGGTCTTTACTATGAGGTACACCTTC
j_call: TRBJ2-7; v_call: TRBV10-3; clone_size: .; d_call: TRBD2; cdr3_aa: CAISGSGGAGEQYF; cdr3_nt: TGTGCCATCAGCGGTAGCGGGGGGGCTGGCGAGCAGTACTTC
j_call: TRBJ2-7; v_call: TRBV5-4; clone_size: .; d_call: .; cdr3_aa: CASSTGSSYEQYF; cdr3_nt: TGTGCCAGCAGTACCGGGTCTTCCTACGAGCAGTACTTC
j_call: TRBJ2-1; v_call: TRBV28; clone_size: .; d_call: TRBD1; cdr3_aa: CASRPGQGSNEQFF; cdr3_nt: TGTGCCAGCAGACCGGGACAGGGCTCCAATGAGCAGTTCTTC
j_call: TRBJ2-1; v_call: TRBV28; clone_size: .; d_call: TRBD1; cdr3_aa: CASRASAGTGIRDEQFF; cdr3_nt: TGTGCCAGCAGAGCAAGCGCCGGGACAGGGATCAGGGATGAGCAGTTCTTC
j_call: TRBJ1-6; v_call: TRBV7-2; clone_size: .; d_call: TRBD1; cdr3_aa: CASSSDRGGGSPLHF; cdr3_nt: TGTGCCAGCAGCTCGGACAGGGGAGGCGGTTCACCCCTCCACTTT
j_call: TRBJ1-6; v_call: TRBV19; clone_size: .; d_call: TRBD1; cdr3_aa: CASSSVGDRGNSPLHF; cdr3_nt: TGTGCCAGTAGTTCTGTCGGGGACAGAGGAAATTCACCCCTCCACTTT
j_call: TRBJ1-5; v_call: TRBV19; clone_size: .; d_call: .; cdr3_aa: CASRRLAGQYQPQHF; cdr3_nt: TGTGCCAGTAGAAGGCTGGCAGGGCAATATCAGCCCCAGCATTTT
j_call: TRBJ2-7; v_call: TRBV18; clone_size: .; d_call: TRBD2; cdr3_aa: CASSPGGDLSYEQYF; cdr3_nt: TGTGCCAGCTCACCAGGGGGGGACCTCTCCTACGAGCAGTACTTC
j_call: TRBJ2-5; v_call: TRBV7-9; clone_size: once; d_call: TRBD2; cdr3_aa: CASSFGLAGGQETQYF; cdr3_nt: TGTGCCAGCAGCTTCGGACTAGCGGGGGGGCAAGAGACCCAGTACTTC
j_call: TRBJ1-6; v_call: TRBV6-5; clone_size: .; d_call: TRBD1; cdr3_aa: CASSYSDRGQSPLHF; cdr3_nt: TGTGCCAGCAGTTATAGCGACAGGGGCCAATCACCCCTCCACTTT
j_call: TRBJ1-4; v_call: TRBV4-3; clone_size: .; d_call: .; cdr3_aa: CASSRQQGSNEKLFF; cdr3_nt: TGCGCCAGCAGCCGCCAACAGGGATCTAATGAAAAACTGTTTTTT
j_call: TRBJ1-2; v_call: TRBV5-4; clone_size: .; d_call: .; cdr3_aa: CASSLGHEANYGYTF; cdr3_nt: TGTGCCAGCAGCTTGGGACACGAAGCTAACTATGGCTACACCTTC
j_call: TRBJ1-4; v_call: TRBV28; clone_size: .; d_call: .; cdr3_aa: CASSSGQDSATNEKLFF; cdr3_nt: TGTGCCAGCAGTTCGGGACAAGATAGTGCAACTAATGAAAAACTGTTTTTT
j_call: TRBJ2-3; v_call: TRBV9; clone_size: many; d_call: .; cdr3_aa: CASSAPDPSSAFNTDTQYF; cdr3_nt: TGTGCCAGCAGCGCACCAGATCCGTCGAGCGCCTTTAACACAGATACGCAGTATTTT
j_call: TRBJ1-6; v_call: TRBV27; clone_size: .; d_call: TRBD1; cdr3_aa: CASSSQQPGTVYNSPLHF; cdr3_nt: TGTGCCAGCAGTTCCCAACAACCCGGGACAGTCTATAATTCACCCCTCCACTTT
j_call: TRBJ2-5; v_call: TRBV6-6; clone_size: .; d_call: TRBD1; cdr3_aa: CASSYGQGGQETQYF; cdr3_nt: TGTGCCAGCAGTTACGGACAGGGCGGGCAAGAGACCCAGTACTTC
j_call: TRBJ1-3; v_call: TRBV4-3; clone_size: .; d_call: .; cdr3_aa: CASSQDRTASGNTIYF; cdr3_nt: TGCGCCAGCAGCCAAGACCGGACAGCCTCTGGAAACACCATATATTTT
j_call: TRBJ2-5; v_call: TRBV15; clone_size: .; d_call: TRBD2; cdr3_aa: CATSQYPGLAGGLETQYF; cdr3_nt: TGTGCCACCAGCCAATATCCGGGACTAGCGGGGGGGCTAGAGACCCAGTACTTC
j_call: TRBJ1-1; v_call: TRBV11-3; clone_size: few; d_call: TRBD1; cdr3_aa: CASSDGGTVNTEAFF; cdr3_nt: TGTGCCAGCAGCGACGGAGGGACAGTTAACACTGAAGCTTTCTTT
j_call: TRBJ2-5; v_call: TRBV5-1; clone_size: .; d_call: TRBD2; cdr3_aa: CASSWGPTSGRETQYF; cdr3_nt: TGCGCCAGCAGCTGGGGCCCGACTAGCGGGAGAGAGACCCAGTACTTC
j_call: TRBJ1-2; v_call: TRBV7-2; clone_size: .; d_call: TRBD1; cdr3_aa: CASTRDRANYGYTF; cdr3_nt: TGTGCCAGCACCCGGGACAGGGCGAACTATGGCTACACCTTC
j_call: TRBJ2-1; v_call: TRBV15; clone_size: .; d_call: TRBD2; cdr3_aa: CATSRDGTGGHNEQFF; cdr3_nt: TGTGCCACCAGCAGAGATGGGACGGGGGGACACAATGAGCAGTTCTTC
j_call: TRBJ1-1; v_call: TRBV29-1; clone_size: few; d_call: TRBD1; cdr3_aa: CSVLTGVYTEAFF; cdr3_nt: TGCAGCGTCCTGACAGGGGTGTACACTGAAGCTTTCTTT
j_call: TRBJ2-5; v_call: TRBV25-1; clone_size: .; d_call: .; cdr3_aa: CASSPTAPQETQYF; cdr3_nt: TGTGCCAGCAGCCCGACAGCCCCCCAAGAGACCCAGTACTTC
j_call: TRBJ1-4; v_call: TRBV18; clone_size: .; d_call: .; cdr3_aa: CASSPPNTPTLGANEKLFF; cdr3_nt: TGTGCCAGCTCACCCCCGAATACCCCGACCCTGGGAGCTAATGAAAAACTGTTTTTT
j_call: TRBJ1-6; v_call: TRBV6-5; clone_size: .; d_call: .; cdr3_aa: CASSPPGINSPLHF; cdr3_nt: TGTGCCAGCAGTCCCCCAGGGATTAATTCACCCCTCCACTTT
j_call: TRBJ1-1; v_call: TRBV6-5; clone_size: .; d_call: .; cdr3_aa: CASSYSWEAGAEAFF; cdr3_nt: TGTGCCAGCAGTTACTCGTGGGAAGCGGGGGCGGAAGCTTTCTTT
j_call: TRBJ1-3; v_call: TRBV18; clone_size: .; d_call: TRBD1; cdr3_aa: CASSPNRGLGSGNTIYF; cdr3_nt: TGTGCCAGCTCACCGAACAGGGGGCTAGGTTCTGGAAACACCATATATTTT
j_call: TRBJ1-3; v_call: TRBV5-1; clone_size: .; d_call: TRBD1; cdr3_aa: CASSLVGTDQNTIYF; cdr3_nt: TGCGCCAGCAGCTTGGTGGGGACAGACCAAAACACCATATATTTT
j_call: TRBJ2-7; v_call: TRBV6-6; clone_size: .; d_call: TRBD1; cdr3_aa: CASTPTGSEQYF; cdr3_nt: TGTGCCAGCACACCGACAGGGAGCGAGCAGTACTTC
j_call: TRBJ2-7; v_call: TRBV6-6; clone_size: .; d_call: .; cdr3_aa: CASKLGLRGDEQYF; cdr3_nt: TGTGCCAGCAAACTGGGGCTCAGGGGCGACGAGCAGTACTTC
j_call: TRBJ2-5; v_call: TRBV5-6; clone_size: .; d_call: .; cdr3_aa: CASSLRSRGLGRTQYF; cdr3_nt: TGTGCCAGCAGCTTGAGGTCCCGGGGGTTGGGGAGGACCCAGTACTTC
j_call: TRBJ2-3; v_call: TRBV18; clone_size: .; d_call: .; cdr3_aa: CASSRTRLDPDTQYF; cdr3_nt: TGTGCCAGCTCAAGAACCCGACTAGATCCAGATACGCAGTATTTT
j_call: TRBJ1-6; v_call: TRBV12-3/TRBV12-4; clone_size: .; d_call: TRBD1; cdr3_aa: CASSWTGNSPLHF; cdr3_nt: TGTGCCAGCAGTTGGACAGGGAATTCACCCCTCCACTTT
j_call: TRBJ2-7; v_call: TRBV6-5; clone_size: .; d_call: TRBD1; cdr3_aa: CASSSTQGAREAQYF; cdr3_nt: TGTGCCAGCAGTTCCACACAGGGGGCGAGGGAGGCCCAGTACTTC
j_call: TRBJ2-7; v_call: TRBV28; clone_size: .; d_call: TRBD1; cdr3_aa: CASSFGDRVYEQYF; cdr3_nt: TGTGCCAGCAGTTTCGGGGACAGGGTCTACGAGCAGTACTTC